The 14 T cell receptor beta chains listed next were all sequenced from one sample in a study of cytotoxic CD8 clonotypes in ibrutinib-treated CLL. TCRdb's copy holds only in-frame clones and misses some; the assay was immunoSEQ multiplex PCR. The sample shows around 310,000 clones, roughly 79% of them seen only once. Source: PBMCs, taken before ibrutinib treatment. Receptor source: a human donor with chronic lymphocytic leukemia.

The gene calls are TRBV28 and TRBJ2-2; TRBD2 agrees at 10 bases. The CDR3 covers 17 residues. CDR1 MDHEN and CDR2 SYDVKM come from the germline V gene. The V gene end was trimmed by 5 bases and the J gene end by 0 bases; junction bases not matched to a gene: 6. The DNA of the CDR3 is TGTGCCAGCAGTGGGCAGCGGGAGGGTTCGAACACCGGGGAGCTGTTTTTT. As protein: CASSGQREGSNTGELFF.

The V call is TRBV6-6, the J call TRBJ2-7, with D unclear. The CDR3 has 14 amino acids. Looked up from germline, CDR1 is MNHNY and CDR2 is SVGAGI (reference sequence). V lost 6 bases, J lost 2 bases, and 14 bases lay in between. The CDR3 DNA sequence: TGTGCCAGCAGGTACACCGGAGCGACCTACGAGCAGTACTTC. Protein product: CASRYTGATYEQYF.

CDR3 sequence: CASSSTGLPGGWVGNTIYF. The CDR3 DNA reads as TGTGCCAGCAGCTCAACAGGGCTCCCGGGGGGATGGGTCGGAAACACCATATATTTT. The chain employs TRBV5-4 and TRBJ1-3; possibly TRBD1 for D (6 bases). Trimming pared 3 bases from V and 4 bases from J, leaving 26 bases between. CDR1 SGHNT and CDR2 YYREEE come from the germline V gene (reference sequence). This CDR3 is built from 19 residues.

The CDR3 DNA sequence: TGTGCCAGTAGTATACAGGTTGGCGGTGTGGGCTACACCTTC. Its translation is CASSIQVGGVGYTF. The rearrangement uses TRBV19 and TRBJ1-2; no clear D gene. Trimming cost V 2 bases and J 8 bases, with 15 bases left between them. This CDR3 contains 14 residues. Per the germline V gene, CDR1 is LNHDA and CDR2 is SQIVND (reference sequence).

The V call is TRBV7-2, the J call TRBJ2-1; TRBD2 aligns across 7 bases. Trimming cost V 11 bases and J 9 bases; bases outside gene matches: 7. Germline-derived CDR1 and CDR2 are SGHTA and FQGNSA. This CDR3 has 11 amino acids. This CDR3 reads CAGAAGAEQFF. The CDR3 nucleotides are TGTGCCGGGGCTGCGGGAGCTGAGCAGTTCTTC.

The chain couples TRBV7-3 to TRBJ2-2; D is perhaps TRBD1 or TRBD2 (5 bases each). This CDR3 has 15 amino acids. V was pared by 4 bases and J by 5 bases, with 14 bases between. Germline CDR1 reads SGHTA; CDR2 reads FQGTGA. The CDR3 loop reads CASSSPGPLTGELFF. The CDR3 DNA follows: TGTGCCAGCAGCTCACCGGGACCCTTAACCGGGGAGCTGTTTTTT.

The chain is built from TRBV6-5 and TRBJ2-5; no reliable D call. The V gene lost 0 bases and the J gene lost 1 base, with 6 bases spanning the gap. CDR1 and CDR2 from the germline V gene are MNHEY and SVGAGI. This CDR3 contains 14 residues. CDR3 in amino acids: CASSYSRSQETQYF. CDR3 in DNA: TGTGCCAGCAGTTACTCGCGCAGCCAAGAGACCCAGTACTTC.

This clone has a handful of counts. The CDR3 here is CAISFRDSLYGEQFF. The CDR3 region has the DNA TGTGCCATCAGTTTTCGGGACAGTCTATACGGTGAGCAGTTCTTC. V gene TRBV10-3 combines with J gene TRBJ2-1, with 7 positions matching TRBD1. V was clipped by 5 bases and J by 9 bases; unmatched bases: 13. Germline V CDR1 and CDR2: ENHRY, SYGVKD. This CDR3 has 15 amino acids.

This clone was detected only once. The rearrangement links TRBV4-2 to TRBJ1-4; the D gene is possibly TRBD1 (6 bases). Germline-derived CDR1 and CDR2 are LGHNA and YNFKEQ. The CDR3 has 16 residues. V was trimmed by 4 bases and J by 3 bases, leaving 15 bases between them. CDR3 bases: TGTGCCAGCAGCCTGGTTGGACAGACGGCTAATGAAAAACTGTTTTTT. Translating gives CASSLVGQTANEKLFF.

The gene calls are TRBV10-3 and TRBJ2-1; D possibly corresponds to TRBD2 (6 bases). The CDR3 is made up of 16 amino acids. V was shortened by 2 bases and J by 0 bases, with 11 bases between the two germline ends. Germline CDR1 reads ENHRY; CDR2 reads SYGVKD. The CDR3 DNA reads TGTGCCATCAGTGAGCAGGGAGCGGGCTCCTACAATGAGCAGTTCTTC. Translation gives CAISEQGAGSYNEQFF.

CDR3 residues: CASGGTGANTEAFF. CDR3 DNA: TGTGCCAGCGGAGGGACAGGGGCGAACACTGAAGCTTTCTTT. This chain joins TRBV6-1 and TRBJ1-1, with TRBD1 identical over 10 bases. From germline, CDR1 is MNHNS and CDR2 SASEGT. The CDR3 is 14 amino acids. V was pared by 8 bases and J by 1 base, with 4 bases of the junction left unmatched.

This chain joins TRBV27 and TRBJ1-1, with 10 bases aligning to TRBD1. Germline V lookup: CDR1 MNHEY, CDR2 SMNVEV (reference sequence). The CDR3 has 15 amino acids. Losses at the gene ends were 3 bases for V and 6 bases for J; bases not matched to a gene: 7. For the CDR3, the DNA is TGTGCCAGCAGTTTTCGTGGGACAGGGGTTCCTGAAGCTTTCTTT. Amino acid sequence: CASSFRGTGVPEAFF.

The chain uses TRBV6-1 and TRBJ2-1; 15 bases agree with TRBD2. Germline assignment: CDR1 MNHNS and CDR2 SASEGT. The CDR3 runs 17 residues. After removal of 2 bases from V and 8 bases from J, the junction contained 7 bases not matched to a gene. This CDR3 is CASSEWTSGRAKDEQFF. The DNA for the CDR3 is TGTGCCAGCAGTGAATGGACTAGCGGGAGGGCCAAGGATGAGCAGTTCTTC.

V is TRBV15 and J is TRBJ1-1; no firm D call. Germline V gene data show CDR1 as LNHNV and CDR2 as YYDKDF (reference sequence). Trimming cost V 0 bases and J 0 bases, with 11 bases left between them. The CDR3 is 16 residues long. The CDR3 DNA sequence: TGTGCCACCAGCAGAGATTTTACGGAAATGAACACTGAAGCTTTCTTT. Its translation: CATSRDFTEMNTEAFF.